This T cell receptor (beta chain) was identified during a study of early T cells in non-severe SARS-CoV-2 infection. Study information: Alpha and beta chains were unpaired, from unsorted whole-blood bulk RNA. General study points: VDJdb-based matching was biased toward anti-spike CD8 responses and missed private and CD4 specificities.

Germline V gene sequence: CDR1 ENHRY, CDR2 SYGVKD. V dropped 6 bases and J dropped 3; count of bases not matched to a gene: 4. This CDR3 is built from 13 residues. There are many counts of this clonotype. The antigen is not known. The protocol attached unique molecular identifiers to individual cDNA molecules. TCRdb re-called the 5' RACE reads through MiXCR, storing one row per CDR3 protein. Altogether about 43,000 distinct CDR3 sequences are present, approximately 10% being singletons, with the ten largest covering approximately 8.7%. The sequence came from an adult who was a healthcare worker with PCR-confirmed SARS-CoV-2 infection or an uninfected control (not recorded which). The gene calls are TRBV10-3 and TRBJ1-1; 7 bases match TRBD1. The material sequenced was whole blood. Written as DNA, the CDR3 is TGTGCCATCAGCCCAGGGGGGTACACTGAAGCTTTCTTT. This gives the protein CAISPGGYTEAFF.